This T cell receptor (beta chain) was identified in a study of cytomegalovirus exposure and HLA in healthy donors. Whole-study results and caveats: Per published reports, the classifier diagnosed cytomegalovirus status with high specificity and sensitivity.

Deletions cut 0 bases from V and 3 bases from J, with 14 bases between. This CDR3 spans 16 amino acids. From germline, CDR1 is MNHNS and CDR2 SASEGT. Use of 60 Vbeta and 13 Jbeta primers characterized the PCR. The repertoire was sequenced with immunoSEQ multiplex PCR; TCRdb's copy has only in-frame clones and lacks some. Found here are approximately 240,000 clones, roughly 82% of them singletons; the top ten hold around 5.4%. On this clone itself: Antigen specificity is unknown.

The TCR was taken from a woman aged 40 to 55 in good health and CMV-seropositive. Material: PBMCs. This chain connects TRBV6-1 to TRBJ1-2, with a tentative D call TRBD1 (5 bases). In DNA, the CDR3 is TGTGCCAGCAGTGAAGCGATTCGGGTCAGGGACTATGGCTACACCTTC. It specifies CASSEAIRVRDYGYTF.